The sequence of this T cell receptor (beta chain) was determined in a study of blood T cell repertoires in COVID-19 (dated by TCRdb to about 2020). Regarding the complete study: The collaborator samples originated in the United States, Italy and Spain and spanned the acute and convalescent phases of COVID-19. The samples were drawn from two sources: the first 160 participants of the ongoing ImmuneRACE study, and approximately 1,300 subjects contributed by 6 global collaborators. Deeply sampled blood TCRbeta repertoires from subjects exposed to, actively infected with, or recovered from COVID-19 were included in the dataset. The repertoires were made available in a free public database intended to serve as a resource for research on the immune response to SARS-CoV-2. Where HLA class I and class II types were available, the types were taken from metadata supplied by the sample provider, not from assay-based typing. Sample metadata almost always included a de-identified subject ID, COVID-19 status, age in years and sex. The material from the prospective study consisted of cDNA or gDNA derived from T cells, B-cell-depleted T cells, or PBMCs.

The collaborating institutions used their own protocols to collect whole blood in K2EDTA tubes. For TCRbeta analysis, collaborator samples were shipped as frozen whole blood, as isolated PBMCs, or as DNA extracted from either sample type. Between the V and J ends, shortened by 4 bases and 4 bases respectively, the junction contains 11 bases. The CDR3 holds 14 amino acids from the cysteine to the phenylalanine. The DNA shown is the 42-base CDR3, in frame from base 1. The germline V gene supplies CDR1 SGHTA and CDR2 FQGTGA. The research as a whole found: Clinical and demographic metadata were provided uncurated, with the amount varying by source and participant.

TCRbeta CDR3 regions were amplified from genomic DNA by means of the immunoSEQ Assay, a bias-controlled multiplex PCR. On the authors' methods: Within the assay, amplification of reference gene primers was used to estimate how many nucleated cells each sample contained. To quantify the absolute abundance of each unique TCRbeta CDR3 rearrangement, sequence reads were collapsed and filtered. For each sample, productive Simpson clonality was calculated as the square root of Simpson's diversity index over productive rearrangements. TCRdb holds this immuneACCESS table with in-frame rearrangements only. Some clones are missing; in checked studies, unresolved V genes explain under half, and the rest has no known cause. That table furnishes V, J and clone size, whereas the DNA furnished D and trimming. The sample table holds roughly 91,000 clones, of which about three quarters were seen once. Jointly, the top ten make up about 6.4% of the sample.

This clone has more than one count but fewer than ten. Its cognate antigen has yet to be identified. The sample holds no much larger clone one base away, and base qualities are not on file. The rearranged chain carries TRBV7-3 and TRBJ2-1; TRBD2 is perhaps the D gene, given 6 matching bases. This receptor was obtained from a man aged 70-80 years with acute or convalescent COVID-19. The specimen sequenced was peripheral blood. The DNA sequence is as follows: TGTGCCAGCAGCTCCGGCAGCGGGTACAATGAGCAGTTCTTC. Its protein reads: CASSSGSGYNEQFF.